A single sample gave rise to the 5 T cell receptor beta chains below, sequenced in a study of blood T cell repertoires in COVID-19. Data came from immunoSEQ multiplex PCR; TCRdb stores just in-frame clones and leaves some out. Of 200,000 to 300,000 clones in the sample, more than 85% were seen once. Sequencing was carried out using peripheral blood. These receptors were collected from a person between 18 and 35 years old with COVID-19, enrolled during active disease.

V is TRBV4-1 and J is TRBJ1-4; D is perhaps TRBD1 (5 bases). Trimming removed 2 bases from V and 3 bases from J, with 13 bases in between. CDR1 and CDR2 (germline): MGHRA, YSYEKL. CDR3 length: 16 residues. The CDR3 loop is CASSQPRDAANEKLFF. The CDR3 nucleotides are TGCGCCAGCAGCCAACCCAGGGATGCAGCTAATGAAAAACTGTTTTTT.

The chain combines TRBV6-2 or TRBV6-3 with TRBJ1-1; tentative D call: TRBD1 (5 bases). Deletions cut 1 base from V and 4 bases from J, with 10 bases between. The CDR3 sequence is 14 residues long. The germline V gene has CDR1 MNHEY and CDR2 SVGEGT. In DNA, the CDR3 is TGTGCCAGCAGTTACTGGGTCGGGGGCACTGAAGCTTTCTTT. Its protein is CASSYWVGGTEAFF.

V and J are TRBV15 and TRBJ2-3; D gene uncertain. Germline CDR1 is LNHNV and CDR2 is YYDKDF (reference sequence). The CDR3 runs to 12 residues. The V end was cut by 1 base, the J end by 5 bases, with 4 bases between. CDR3 in DNA: TGTGCCACCAGCAGAGTGCGAGATACGCAGTATTTT. Translation gives CATSRVRDTQYF.

The chain couples TRBV5-4 to TRBJ2-5, with TRBD1 as a possible D gene (5 bases). In germline, CDR1 is SGHNT, CDR2 YYREEE (reference sequence). V was clipped by 4 bases and J by 2 bases, with 9 bases between them. CDR3 length: 13 residues. The CDR3 loop is CASSLRGQETQYF. DNA for the CDR3: TGTGCCAGCAGCCTAAGGGGTCAAGAGACCCAGTACTTC.

CDR3 coding DNA: TGCGCCAGCAGCTCGAGACAGCCCGCTCTAGGCGACGAGCAGTACTTC. Its protein product is CASSSRQPALGDEQYF. The V call is TRBV5-1, the J call TRBJ2-7; D might be TRBD1 (5 bases). CDR3 length: 16 residues. Looked up from germline, CDR1 is SGHRS and CDR2 is YFSETQ. V gave up 3 bases and J gave up 5 bases, with 21 bases separating them.